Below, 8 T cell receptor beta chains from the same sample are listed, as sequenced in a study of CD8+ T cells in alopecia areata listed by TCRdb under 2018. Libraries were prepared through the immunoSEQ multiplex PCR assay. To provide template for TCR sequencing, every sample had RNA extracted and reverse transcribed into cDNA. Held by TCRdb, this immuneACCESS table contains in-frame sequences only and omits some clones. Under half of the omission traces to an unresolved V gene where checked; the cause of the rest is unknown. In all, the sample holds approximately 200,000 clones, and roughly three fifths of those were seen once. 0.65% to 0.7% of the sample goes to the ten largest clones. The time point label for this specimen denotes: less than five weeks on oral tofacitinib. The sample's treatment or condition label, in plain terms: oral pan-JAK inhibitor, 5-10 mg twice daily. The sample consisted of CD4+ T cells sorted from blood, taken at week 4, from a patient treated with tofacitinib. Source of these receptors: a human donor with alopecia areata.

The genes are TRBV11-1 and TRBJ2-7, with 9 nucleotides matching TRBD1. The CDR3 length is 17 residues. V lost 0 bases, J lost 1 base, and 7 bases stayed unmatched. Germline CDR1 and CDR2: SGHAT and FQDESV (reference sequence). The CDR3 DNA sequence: TGTGCCAGCAGCTTAGCGTTCGGGGACAGGGCATCCTACGAGCAGTACTTC. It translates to CASSLAFGDRASYEQYF.

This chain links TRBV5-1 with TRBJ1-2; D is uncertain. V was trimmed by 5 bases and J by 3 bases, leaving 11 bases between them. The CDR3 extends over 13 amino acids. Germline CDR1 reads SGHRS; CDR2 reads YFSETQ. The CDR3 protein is CASRTLSDYGYTF. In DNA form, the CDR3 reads TGCGCCAGCAGGACGTTGTCGGACTATGGCTACACCTTC.

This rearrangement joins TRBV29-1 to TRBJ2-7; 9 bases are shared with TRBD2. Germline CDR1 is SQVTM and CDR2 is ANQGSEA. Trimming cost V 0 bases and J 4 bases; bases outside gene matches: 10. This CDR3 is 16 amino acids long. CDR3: CSVEDRRSSGSYEQYF. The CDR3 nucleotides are TGCAGCGTTGAAGATCGGAGGAGTAGCGGGAGTTACGAGCAGTACTTC.

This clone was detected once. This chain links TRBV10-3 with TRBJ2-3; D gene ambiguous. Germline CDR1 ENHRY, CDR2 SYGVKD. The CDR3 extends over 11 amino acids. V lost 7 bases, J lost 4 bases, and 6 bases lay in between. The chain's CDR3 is CAITNADTQYF. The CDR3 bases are TGTGCCATCACAAACGCAGATACGCAGTATTTT.

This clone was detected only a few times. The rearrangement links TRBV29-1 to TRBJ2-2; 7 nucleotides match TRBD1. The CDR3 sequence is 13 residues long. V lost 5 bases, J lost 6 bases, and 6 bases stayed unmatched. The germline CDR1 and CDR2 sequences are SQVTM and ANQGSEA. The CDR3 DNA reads TGCAGCGTTCAGCCTACAGGGGCCGGGGAGCTGTTTTTT. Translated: CSVQPTGAGELFF.

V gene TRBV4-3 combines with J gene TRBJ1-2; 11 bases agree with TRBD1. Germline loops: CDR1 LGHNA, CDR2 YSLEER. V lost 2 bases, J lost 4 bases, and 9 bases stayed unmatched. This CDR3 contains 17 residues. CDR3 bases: TGCGCCAGCAGCCAATTAAACTCCGGGACAGGGGGCTATGGCTACACCTTC. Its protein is CASSQLNSGTGGYGYTF.

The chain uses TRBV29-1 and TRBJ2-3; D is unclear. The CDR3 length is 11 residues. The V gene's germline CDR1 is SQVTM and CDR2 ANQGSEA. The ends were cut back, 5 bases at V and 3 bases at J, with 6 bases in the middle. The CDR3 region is CSVSATDTQYF. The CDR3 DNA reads TGCAGCGTTTCAGCAACAGATACGCAGTATTTT.

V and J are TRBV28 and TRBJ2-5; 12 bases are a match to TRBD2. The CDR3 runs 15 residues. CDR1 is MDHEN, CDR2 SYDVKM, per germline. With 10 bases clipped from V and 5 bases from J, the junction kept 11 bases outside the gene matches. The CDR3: CATSASGRARETQYF. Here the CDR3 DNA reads TGTGCCACGTCCGCTAGCGGGAGGGCTCGGGAGACCCAGTACTTC.